Each of the 25 T cell receptor beta chains below was sequenced from the same sample in a study of beta chain features in type 1 diabetes. Sequenced material consisted of expressed TCRB transcripts (all of the isolated RNA was reverse transcribed). Only in-frame clones appear in the TCRdb table, and some are missing; sequencing was by immunoSEQ multiplex PCR. The sample yields fewer than 900,000 clones, around a sixth seen once. Sequenced input: naive CD4+ T cells from blood. The receptors stem from a woman aged 18 to 35 in good health.

The chain carries TRBV6-5 and TRBJ2-5; TRBD2 matches 13 bases. The CDR3 runs 15 residues. Germline V gene sequence: CDR1 MNHEY, CDR2 SVGAGI. Trimming removed 6 bases from V and 5 bases from J; junction bases left unmatched: 6. The CDR3 sequence is CASRTGLAGPETQYF. The CDR3 DNA follows: TGTGCCAGCAGGACGGGACTAGCGGGGCCGGAGACCCAGTACTTC.

This chain uses TRBV5-6 with TRBJ2-2, with D perhaps given as TRBD1 or TRBD2 (5 bases each). The CDR3 is 16 amino acids. The V and J ends lost 6 bases and 5 bases respectively, with 20 bases between them. Per germline, CDR1 SGHDT and CDR2 YYEEEE. In nucleotides, the CDR3 is TGTGCCAGCACCCCAATGGGGCGCAGGGAGACCGGGGAGCTGTTTTTT. Amino acid sequence: CASTPMGRRETGELFF.

The V and J genes are TRBV21-1 and TRBJ1-1; the DNA was not compared with TRBD1, the D call given in the table. TRBV21-1 is tagged as a pseudogene. CDR3 length: 16 residues. The CDR3 DNA reads as TGTGCCAGCAGCAAACCCCAGGGGTCTTCGAACACTGAAGCTTTCTTT. Translating it yields CASSKPQGSSNTEAFF.

The V gene is TRBV7-9, the J gene TRBJ2-7; the D gene is possibly TRBD2 (6 bases). The germline V gene has CDR1 SEHNR and CDR2 FQNEAQ (reference sequence). Trimming took 5 bases from V and 2 from J, leaving 13 bases between them. The CDR3 is 14 amino acids. In nucleotides, the CDR3 is TGTGCCAGCAGCCGTCCCGGGAGCACCTACGAGCAGTACTTC. Protein: CASSRPGSTYEQYF.

This clone was seen only a few times. The chain joins TRBV5-1 to TRBJ2-5; 7 bases align to TRBD1. CDR3 length: 16 residues. The trim removed 4 bases at V and 4 bases at J, leaving 13 bases unmatched. In germline, CDR1 is SGHRS, CDR2 YFSETQ. This CDR3 reads CASSNTPGGNGETQYF. Written as DNA, the CDR3 is TGCGCCAGCAGCAACACACCAGGGGGAAACGGAGAGACCCAGTACTTC.

There are a few counts of this clone. The identical CDR3 is also encoded by other nucleotide sequences in the sample. The DNA for the CDR3 is TGTGCCAGCAGCCTCCAGGATCAGCCCCAGCATTTT. It yields the protein CASSLQDQPQHF. V and J are TRBV7-2 and TRBJ1-5, with no clear D. The CDR3 contains 12 residues. V lost 5 bases, J lost 5 bases, and 7 bases lay in between. Germline CDR1 SGHTA, CDR2 FQGNSA.

The chain joins TRBV19 to TRBJ2-7, with 11 positions matching TRBD2. The CDR3 is made up of 15 amino acids. Losses at the gene ends were 3 bases for V and 3 bases for J; bases not matched to a gene: 4. In germline, CDR1 is LNHDA, CDR2 SQIVND (reference sequence). CDR3 nucleotides: TGTGCCAGTAGTATTGGGACTAGCGGCAACTACGAGCAGTACTTC. This codes for CASSIGTSGNYEQYF. Supplemented by reference TRBV19 and TRBJ2-7, the full variable domain reads DGGITQSPKYLFRKEGQNVTLSCEQNLNHDAMYWYRQDPGQGLRLIYYSQIVNDFQKGDIAEGYSVSREKKESFPLTVTSAQKNPTAFYLCASSIGTSGNYEQYFGPGTRLTVT.

The chain is built from TRBV2 and TRBJ2-3, with unresolved D. The length of the CDR3 is 12 residues. CDR1 and CDR2 from the germline V gene are SNHLY and FYNNEI. Trimming took off 7 bases at V and 7 bases at J, with 12 bases between the two ends. CDR3 protein: CASNMNSYTQYF. Here the CDR3 DNA reads TGTGCCAGCAACATGAACTCCTATACGCAGTATTTT. Full variable domain (missing parts from reference TRBV2 and TRBJ2-3): EPEVTQTPSHQVTQMGQEVILRCVPISNHLYFYWYRQILGQKVEFLVSFYNNEISEKSEIFDDQFSVERPDGSNFTLKIRSTKLEDSAMYFCASNMNSYTQYFGPGTRLTVL.

V and J are TRBV5-6 and TRBJ2-1; TRBD2 agrees at 11 bases. There are 15 residues in the CDR3. Germline V lookup: CDR1 SGHDT, CDR2 YYEEEE. V gave up 0 bases and J gave up 7 bases; unmatched junction bases: 3. The CDR3 DNA reads as TGTGCCAGCAGCTTGGGTAGCGGGAGGGCAAATGAGCAGTTCTTC. Protein sequence: CASSLGSGRANEQFF.

The sample holds a few counts of this clone. This sequence joins TRBV9 and TRBJ2-7, with D perhaps assigned TRBD1 or TRBD2 (5 bases each). The CDR3 spans 14 residues. The germline V gene has CDR1 SGDLS and CDR2 YYNGEE. The ends were cut back, 7 bases at V and 3 bases at J, with 17 bases in the middle. CDR3 amino acids: CASGPRGNSYEQYF. The CDR3, as DNA: TGTGCCAGCGGCCCGAGGGGAAATAGCTACGAGCAGTACTTC.

The rearrangement joins TRBV28 to TRBJ2-1, with 12 bases fitting TRBD2. Germline CDR1 MDHEN, CDR2 SYDVKM. V lost 7 bases and J lost 2; bases outside the gene matches: 21. This CDR3 has 21 residues. The CDR3 region is CASKASGRALVFRLTYNEQFF. In DNA, the CDR3 is TGTGCCAGCAAGGCTAGCGGGAGGGCCTTGGTCTTTCGGCTCACCTACAATGAGCAGTTCTTC.

This clone appeared a few times. This sequence joins TRBV4-2 and TRBJ2-7; no clear D gene. The CDR3 sequence is 15 residues long. Trimming cost V 3 bases and J 6 bases, with 18 bases left between them. Germline-derived CDR1 and CDR2 are LGHNA and YNFKEQ. Here the CDR3 reads CASSHHRGEAGEQYF. The CDR3 DNA follows: TGTGCCAGCAGCCATCATAGAGGAGAGGCAGGCGAGCAGTACTTC.

V is TRBV18 and J is TRBJ2-1; 8 positions agree with TRBD2. Germline values: CDR1 KGHSH, CDR2 LQKENI. The CDR3 has 16 amino acids. The V and J ends lost 1 base and 4 bases, in that order; junction bases with no gene match: 6. This chain's CDR3 is CASSPRREGRYNEQFF. CDR3 sequence (DNA): TGTGCCAGCTCACCACGACGGGAGGGCCGATACAATGAGCAGTTCTTC. Combining the CDR3 with reference TRBV18 and TRBJ2-1 gives the whole variable domain NAGVMQNPRHLVRRRGQEARLRCSPMKGHSHVYWYRQLPEEGLKFMVYLQKENIIDESGMPKERFSAEFPKEGPSILRIQQVVRGDSAAYFCASSPRREGRYNEQFFGPGTRLTVL.

This chain joins TRBV29-1 and TRBJ2-1; D is possibly TRBD2 (6 bases). CDR1 and CDR2 from the germline V gene are SQVTM and ANQGSEA. This CDR3 spans 15 amino acids. Trimming stripped 4 bases from V and 4 bases from J, with 17 bases between. CDR3 residues: CSVAERRGRYNEQFF. CDR3 sequence (DNA): TGCAGCGTTGCGGAGAGGAGGGGCAGGTACAATGAGCAGTTCTTC.

This clone has a handful of counts. This rearrangement joins TRBV9 to TRBJ1-1; 8 nucleotides match TRBD1. Germline V gives CDR1 SGDLS, CDR2 YYNGEE. The CDR3 totals 18 residues. The ends lost 0 bases at V and 0 bases at J; junction bases unmatched: 10. The CDR3 DNA reads as TGTGCCAGCAGCGTAGCTAACCGGACAGGGCCCATGAACACTGAAGCTTTCTTT. As protein: CASSVANRTGPMNTEAFF.

J is TRBJ1-4 and V is TRBV18, with TRBD1 matching over 11 bases. This CDR3 has 18 residues. CDR1 and CDR2 (germline): KGHSH, LQKENI. Germline trimming cut 2 bases from V and 7 bases from J; bases unmatched to any gene: 12. This CDR3 reads CASSPKFSSGTGGEKLFF. In nucleotides, the CDR3 is TGTGCCAGCTCACCAAAATTCTCATCGGGGACAGGGGGTGAAAAACTGTTTTTT. Filled out from reference TRBV18 and TRBJ1-4, the complete variable domain reads NAGVMQNPRHLVRRRGQEARLRCSPMKGHSHVYWYRQLPEEGLKFMVYLQKENIIDESGMPKERFSAEFPKEGPSILRIQQVVRGDSAAYFCASSPKFSSGTGGEKLFFGSGTQLSVL.

The V gene is TRBV7-2, the J gene TRBJ2-7, with TRBD1 identical over 11 bases. J lost 4 bases, V lost 1 base, and 6 bases had no gene match. Germline V gene sequence: CDR1 SGHTA, CDR2 FQGNSA. CDR3 length: 16 residues. CDR3 nucleotide sequence: TGTGCCAGCAGCTTAGGGCCCCGGGACAGGGGGTACGAGCAGTACTTC. Amino acid sequence: CASSLGPRDRGYEQYF.

The chain joins TRBV27 to TRBJ1-3; no reliable D call. CDR3 length equals 17 residues. The germline V and J ends were trimmed by 5 bases and 2 bases, with 19 bases remaining between them. CDR1 and CDR2 from the germline V gene are MNHEY and SMNVEV (reference sequence). CDR3: CASSPNREILAGNTIYF. As DNA, the CDR3 is TGTGCCAGCAGTCCTAACAGAGAAATATTGGCTGGAAACACCATATATTTT.

This clone was recorded a few times. The rearrangement uses TRBV2 and TRBJ2-3; D unclear. Germline CDR1 SNHLY, CDR2 FYNNEI. The CDR3 is made up of 12 amino acids. Trimming removed 6 bases from V and 4 bases from J, with 8 bases in between. The CDR3 loop is CASRNLSDTQYF. The DNA for the CDR3 is TGTGCCAGCAGGAACCTATCAGATACGCAGTATTTT.

The chain uses TRBV5-6 and TRBJ2-7; a weak D match, TRBD1 (6 bases). This CDR3 region has 14 residues. The germline V and J ends were trimmed by 0 bases and 7 bases, with 14 bases remaining between them. Germline V gene sequence: CDR1 SGHDT, CDR2 YYEEEE. CDR3 region: CASSLGTAPREQYF. CDR3 in DNA: TGTGCCAGCAGCTTGGGGACAGCTCCTAGGGAGCAGTACTTC. Full variable domain (remainder filled in from reference TRBV5-6 and TRBJ2-7): DAGVTQSPTHLIKTRGQQVTLRCSPKSGHDTVSWYQQALGQGPQFIFQYYEEEERQRGNFPDRFSGHQFPNYSSELNVNALLLGDSALYLCASSLGTAPREQYFGPGTRLTVT.

V is TRBV10-3 and J is TRBJ2-3; TRBD2 agrees at 7 bases. Germline V CDR1 and CDR2: ENHRY, SYGVKD. The CDR3 extends over 15 amino acids. V lost 6 bases to trimming and J lost 4 bases; unmatched junction nucleotides: 10. This CDR3 reads CAIRARAGSPDTQYF. In DNA, the CDR3 is TGTGCCATCAGGGCTAGAGCGGGAAGCCCAGATACGCAGTATTTT.

The CDR3 coding sequence is TGTGCCAGCAGCCTCGGGGGACACACAGATACGCAGTATTTT. Protein: CASSLGGHTDTQYF. The chain is built from TRBV7-2 and TRBJ2-3; D tentatively fits TRBD1 or TRBD2 (6 bases each). Trimming removed 5 bases at V and 2 bases at J, with 11 bases between. The CDR3 is made up of 14 amino acids. Germline CDR1 is SGHTA and CDR2 is FQGNSA. Looking up the rest from reference TRBV7-2 and TRBJ2-3 gives the full variable domain: GAGVSQSPSNKVTEKGKDVELRCDPISGHTALYWYRQSLGQGLEFLIYFQGNSAPDKSGLPSDRFSAERTGGSVSTLTIQRTQQEDSAVYLCASSLGGHTDTQYFGPGTRLTVL.

This clone came up a few times. For the CDR3, the DNA is TGTGCCAGCTTAAGACTAGCGGGAGCGGGTGAGCAGTTCTTC. Its translation: CASLRLAGAGEQFF. The chain links TRBV2 to TRBJ2-1; 12 positions agree with TRBD2. The germline CDR1 and CDR2 sequences are SNHLY and FYNNEI. V lost 8 bases and J lost 9; bases outside the gene matches: 8. This CDR3 is built from 14 residues.

The gene calls are TRBV27 and TRBJ2-5, with 10 bases matching TRBD1. The length of the CDR3 is 16 residues. CDR1 MNHEY and CDR2 SMNVEV come from the germline V gene (reference sequence). V gave up 2 bases and J gave up 4 bases; unmatched junction bases: 7. The DNA of the CDR3 is TGTGCCAGCAGTTTAAAAGGACAGGGGGAGAGAGAGACCCAGTACTTC. It encodes CASSLKGQGERETQYF.

The CDR3, as DNA: TGTGCCAGCAGCTTAGTGTGGACCTCATCCTACGAGCAGTACTTC. Amino acid sequence: CASSLVWTSSYEQYF. The chain employs TRBV11-2 and TRBJ2-7; D remains unclear. The V end lost 1 base, the J end lost 1 base, and 11 bases lay between the germline ends. The germline V gene encodes CDR1 SGHAT and CDR2 FQNNGV. The CDR3 is made up of 15 amino acids.